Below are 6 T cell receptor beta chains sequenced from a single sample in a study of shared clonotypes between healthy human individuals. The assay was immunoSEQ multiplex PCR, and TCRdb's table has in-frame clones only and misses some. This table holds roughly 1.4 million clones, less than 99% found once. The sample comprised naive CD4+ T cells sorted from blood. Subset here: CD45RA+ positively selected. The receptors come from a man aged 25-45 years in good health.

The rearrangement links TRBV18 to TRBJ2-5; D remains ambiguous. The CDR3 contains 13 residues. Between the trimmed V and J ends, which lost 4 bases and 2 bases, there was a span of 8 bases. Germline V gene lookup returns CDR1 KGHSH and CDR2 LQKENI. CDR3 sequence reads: CASSQEPQETQYF. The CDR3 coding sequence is TGTGCCAGCTCACAGGAACCTCAAGAGACCCAGTACTTC.

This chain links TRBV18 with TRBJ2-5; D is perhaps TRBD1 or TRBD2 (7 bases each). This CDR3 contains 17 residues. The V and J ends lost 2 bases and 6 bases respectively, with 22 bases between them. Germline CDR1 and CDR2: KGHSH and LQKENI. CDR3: CASSPRGGQPIHQTQYF. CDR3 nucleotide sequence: TGTGCCAGCTCACCAAGGGGGGGACAGCCAATTCATCAGACCCAGTACTTC.

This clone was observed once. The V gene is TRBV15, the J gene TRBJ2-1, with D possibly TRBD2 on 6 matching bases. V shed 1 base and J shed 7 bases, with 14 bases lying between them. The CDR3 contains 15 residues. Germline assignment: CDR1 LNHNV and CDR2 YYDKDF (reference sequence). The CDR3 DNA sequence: TGTGCCACCAGCAGAGGTAGCGGCTTTCGAAATGAGCAGTTCTTC. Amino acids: CATSRGSGFRNEQFF.

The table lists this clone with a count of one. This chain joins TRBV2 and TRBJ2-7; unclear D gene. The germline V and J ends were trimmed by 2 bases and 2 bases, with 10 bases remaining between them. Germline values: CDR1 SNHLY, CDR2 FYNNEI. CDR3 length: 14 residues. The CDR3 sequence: CASSEQTLAYEQYF. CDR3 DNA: TGTGCCAGCAGTGAACAGACACTCGCCTACGAGCAGTACTTC.

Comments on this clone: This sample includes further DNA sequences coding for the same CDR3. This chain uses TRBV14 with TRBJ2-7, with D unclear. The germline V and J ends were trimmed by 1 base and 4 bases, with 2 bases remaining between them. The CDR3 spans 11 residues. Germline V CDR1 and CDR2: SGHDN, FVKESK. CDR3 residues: CASSQVYEQYF. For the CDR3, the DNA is TGTGCCAGCAGCCAAGTGTACGAGCAGTACTTC. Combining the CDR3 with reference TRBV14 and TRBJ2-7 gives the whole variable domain EAGVTQFPSHSVIEKGQTVTLRCDPISGHDNLYWYRRVMGKEIKFLLHFVKESKQDESGMPNNRFLAERTGGTYSTLKVQPAELEDSGVYFCASSQVYEQYFGPGTRLTVT.

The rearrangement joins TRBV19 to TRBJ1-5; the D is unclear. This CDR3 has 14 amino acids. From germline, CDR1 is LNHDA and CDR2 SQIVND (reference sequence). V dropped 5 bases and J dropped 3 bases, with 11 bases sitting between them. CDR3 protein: CASSFLPSNQPQHF. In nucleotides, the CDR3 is TGTGCCAGTAGTTTTCTACCGTCCAATCAGCCCCAGCATTTT.